These T cell receptor beta chains were read from a single sample in a study of blood T cells in healthy people across ages. One entry per CDR3 protein results from TCRdb running MiXCR on the 5' RACE reads. The sample lists 1.5 million or so distinct CDR3 sequences; approximately 42% were seen once. The sample comprised blood. The receptors come from a woman aged 18-29 years in good health. Both conserved end residues are part of each CDR3. Fields, in order: D gene, J gene, clone size, V gene, CDR3 protein, CDR3 DNA. The D gene is left open where the match is weak. Size is omitted from some rows. Given values are once, few, many or a class for expanded clones.

>TRBD1|TRBJ2-7|few|TRBV6-5
CASRSGQGSYEQYF
TGTGCCAGCAGGTCCGGACAGGGGTCCTACGAGCAGTACTTC
>-|TRBJ1-2|few|TRBV7-2
CASSLGRPGTYGYTF
TGTGCCAGCAGCTTAGGGCGACCAGGGACATATGGCTACACCTTC
>-|TRBJ1-2|few|TRBV7-2
CASSSGDRNYGYTF
TGTGCCAGCAGCTCAGGGGACCGAAACTATGGCTACACCTTC
>-|TRBJ2-7|-|TRBV6-5
CASRPHTTGSSYEQYF
TGTGCCAGCAGACCTCATACGACGGGAAGCTCCTACGAGCAGTACTTC
>-|TRBJ1-1|-|TRBV15
CATLDWGTGGGEAFF
TGTGCCACCCTCGATTGGGGAACTGGGGGAGGTGAAGCTTTCTTT
>-|TRBJ2-3|-|TRBV11-2
CASRKGSYTQYF
TGTGCCAGCAGGAAAGGCTCCTATACGCAGTATTTT
>TRBD1|TRBJ2-5|-|TRBV9
CASGGQGYRTQYF
TGTGCCAGCGGGGGACAGGGTTATAGGACCCAGTACTTC
>-|TRBJ1-1|-|TRBV12-3/TRBV12-4
CASKEQRNTEAFF
TGTGCCAGCAAGGAACAGAGGAACACTGAAGCTTTCTTT
>-|TRBJ2-5|few|TRBV28
CASAMGRKETQYF
TGTGCCAGCGCTATGGGACGTAAAGAGACCCAGTACTTC
>TRBD2|TRBJ2-7|few|TRBV14
CASSLREGWGTYEQYF
TGTGCCAGCAGCCTAAGGGAGGGATGGGGGACCTACGAGCAGTACTTC
>TRBD2|TRBJ2-1|-|TRBV2
CASNLATSGSGDEQFF
TGTGCCAGCAACCTAGCGACCAGCGGGAGTGGGGATGAGCAGTTCTTC
>-|TRBJ2-1|-|TRBV30
CAWSVGRARYNEQFF
TGTGCCTGGAGTGTAGGGCGAGCGCGATACAATGAGCAGTTCTTC
>TRBD1|TRBJ2-2|-|TRBV6-5
CASTLVGQGASGELFF
TGTGCCAGCACTCTTGTTGGACAGGGGGCTTCCGGGGAGCTGTTTTTT
>-|TRBJ1-5|-|TRBV20-1
CSARAALNQPQHF
TGCAGTGCTAGAGCAGCCCTCAATCAGCCCCAGCATTTT
>-|TRBJ2-5|few|TRBV10-2
CASRGEVQETQYF
TGCGCCAGCAGGGGAGAAGTACAAGAGACCCAGTACTTC
>-|TRBJ1-2|-|TRBV7-2
CASSPRGGEDGYTF
TGTGCCAGCAGCCCCCGGGGGGGTGAAGATGGCTACACCTTC
>-|TRBJ2-3|-|TRBV21-1
CASSSRLAGGLTDTQYF
TGTGCCAGCAGCAGCAGACTAGCGGGGGGACTCACAGATACGCAGTATTTT
>-|TRBJ2-1|-|TRBV20-1
CSAGVGDNEQFF
TGCAGTGCTGGAGTAGGGGACAATGAGCAGTTCTTC
>TRBD1|TRBJ2-5|-|TRBV27
CASREKTGQGETQYF
TGTGCCAGCAGAGAAAAGACAGGGCAGGGAGAGACCCAGTACTTC
>-|TRBJ2-7|few|TRBV27
CATSFGGPQAPEQYF
TGTGCCACCTCTTTCGGGGGACCGCAAGCTCCCGAGCAGTACTTC
>-|TRBJ2-3|-|TRBV20-1
CSARDARQASTDTQYF
TGCAGTGCTAGAGATGCCCGACAGGCCAGCACAGATACGCAGTATTTT
>TRBD1|TRBJ2-3|few|TRBV29-1
CSVARQGEVGDTQYF
TGCAGCGTTGCCCGACAGGGGGAAGTTGGAGATACGCAGTATTTT
>-|TRBJ2-3|few|TRBV4-1
CASSQDDWSIASTDTQYF
TGCGCCAGCAGCCAAGATGATTGGAGTATCGCTAGCACAGATACGCAGTATTTT
>TRBD1|TRBJ2-7|-|TRBV6-6
CASSYAQGASYEQYF
TGTGCCAGCAGTTACGCACAGGGGGCTTCCTACGAGCAGTACTTC
>TRBD2|TRBJ2-7|few|TRBV6-6
CASTLGGGYEQYF
TGTGCCAGCACTCTGGGGGGGGGGTACGAGCAGTACTTC
>-|TRBJ2-7|once|TRBV20-1
CSALIPRTAPLAATYYERYF
TGCAGTGCCCTGATTCCGAGGACAGCTCCATTAGCGGCGACCTACTACGAGCGGTACTTC
>TRBD2|TRBJ2-3|-|TRBV7-2
CASSSQPGLAGGRTDTQYF
TGTGCCAGCAGCTCCCAGCCGGGACTAGCGGGGGGCCGCACAGATACGCAGTATTTT
>-|TRBJ1-2|-|TRBV5-1
CASSLGDGSNYGYTF
TGCGCCAGCAGCTTGGGTGACGGCTCTAACTATGGCTACACCTTC
>-|TRBJ1-6|-|TRBV5-1
CASSLRAYNSPLHF
TGCGCCAGCAGCTTGAGAGCATATAATTCACCCCTCCACTTT
>TRBD1|TRBJ1-2|few|TRBV15
CATSRAGTGDGYTF
TGTGCCACCAGCAGAGCGGGGACAGGGGATGGCTACACCTTC
>-|TRBJ2-1|few|TRBV7-2
CASSRGGSILSEQFF
TGTGCCAGCAGCAGAGGTGGGAGCATCCTTAGTGAGCAGTTCTTC
>TRBD2|TRBJ2-3|few|TRBV12-3/TRBV12-4
CASSARLSGVSTDTQYF
TGTGCCAGCAGCGCCCGTCTAAGCGGGGTCAGCACCGATACGCAGTATTTT
>-|TRBJ1-1|few|TRBV12-3/TRBV12-4
CASSPDSTEAFF
TGTGCCAGCAGTCCGGACAGCACTGAAGCTTTCTTT
>TRBD2|TRBJ2-5|few|TRBV29-1
CSVDARLAGGRQVQETQYF
TGCAGCGTTGATGCTCGTCTAGCGGGAGGCCGGCAGGTTCAAGAGACCCAGTACTTC
>-|TRBJ1-5|-|TRBV5-1
CASSHDRQYNQPQHF
TGCGCCAGCAGCCACGACCGACAGTACAATCAGCCCCAGCATTTT
>TRBD2|TRBJ2-1|-|TRBV4-1
CASSRRENEQFF
TGCGCCAGCAGCCGGCGGGAGAATGAGCAGTTCTTC
>TRBD2|TRBJ2-7|-|TRBV15
CATSITSGGANEQYF
TGTGCCACCAGCATCACCAGCGGGGGGGCGAATGAGCAGTACTTC
>TRBD1|TRBJ1-6|-|TRBV20-1
CSALDRDGISPLHF
TGCAGTGCCCTGGACAGGGACGGAATTTCACCCCTCCACTTT
>-|TRBJ2-5|-|TRBV11-1
CASSGTRGDEQYF
TGTGCCAGCAGCGGGACGAGGGGCGATGAGCAGTACTTC
>-|TRBJ2-5|few|TRBV7-9
CASSPTANMYF
TGTGCCAGCAGCCCCACGGCTAACATGTACTTC
>-|TRBJ1-4|few|TRBV21-1
CASSKVWQGTEKLFF
TGTGCCAGCAGCAAAGTGTGGCAGGGGACGGAAAAACTGTTTTTT
>TRBD1|TRBJ1-4|-|TRBV25-1
CASSELGQAGNEKLFF
TGTGCCAGCAGTGAATTGGGACAGGCCGGTAATGAAAAACTGTTTTTT
>-|TRBJ2-5|-|TRBV21-1
CASSKTRPASGGRPQETQYF
TGTGCCAGCAGCAAAACCCGGCCGGCTAGCGGGGGGCGGCCCCAAGAGACCCAGTACTTC
>TRBD1|TRBJ2-7|-|TRBV5-1
CASSSRTGKCEQYF
TGCGCCAGCAGTTCCCGGACAGGGAAATGCGAGCAGTACTTC
>-|TRBJ2-7|-|TRBV7-3
CASSFNGPYNEQYF
TGTGCCAGCAGCTTTAATGGGCCCTACAATGAGCAGTACTTC
>TRBD1|TRBJ2-7|few|TRBV3-1
CASSFGQASYEQYF
TGTGCCAGCAGCTTCGGACAGGCCTCCTACGAGCAGTACTTC
>-|TRBJ2-7|few|TRBV7-9
CASSGLEGSLSYEQYF
TGTGCCAGCAGCGGACTGGAGGGTTCATTATCCTACGAGCAGTACTTC
>TRBD1|TRBJ2-2|-|TRBV29-1
CSGLTGGGVTGELFF
TGCAGCGGCCTAACAGGGGGCGGTGTCACCGGGGAGCTGTTTTTT
>-|TRBJ2-7|-|TRBV20-1
CSARDTQRYGTPKSHEQYF
TGCAGTGCTAGAGACACACAACGATACGGGACCCCGAAGAGCCACGAGCAGTACTTC
>-|TRBJ1-2|-|TRBV5-1
CASSISGRSYGYTF
TGCGCCAGCAGCATCTCCGGGAGAAGCTATGGCTACACCTTC